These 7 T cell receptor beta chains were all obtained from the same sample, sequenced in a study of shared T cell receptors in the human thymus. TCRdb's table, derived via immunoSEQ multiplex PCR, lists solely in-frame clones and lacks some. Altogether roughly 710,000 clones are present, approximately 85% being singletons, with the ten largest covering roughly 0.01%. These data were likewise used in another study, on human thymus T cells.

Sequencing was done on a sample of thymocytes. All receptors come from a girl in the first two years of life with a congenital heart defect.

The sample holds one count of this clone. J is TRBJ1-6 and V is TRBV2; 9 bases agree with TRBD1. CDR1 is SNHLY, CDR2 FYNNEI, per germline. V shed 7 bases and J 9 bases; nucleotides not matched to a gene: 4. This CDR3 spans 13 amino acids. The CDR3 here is CASNGQGSSPLHF. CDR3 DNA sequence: TGTGCCAGCAACGGACAGGGGAGTTCACCCCTCCACTTT.

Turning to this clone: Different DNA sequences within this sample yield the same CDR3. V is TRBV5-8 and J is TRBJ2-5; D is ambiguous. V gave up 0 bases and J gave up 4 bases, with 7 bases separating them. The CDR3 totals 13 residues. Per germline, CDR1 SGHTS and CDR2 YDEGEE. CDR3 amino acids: CASSLGRGETQYF. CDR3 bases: TGTGCCAGCAGCTTGGGACGAGGAGAGACCCAGTACTTC.

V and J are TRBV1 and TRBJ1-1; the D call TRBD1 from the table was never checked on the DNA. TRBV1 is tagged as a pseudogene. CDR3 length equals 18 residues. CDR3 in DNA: TGCACCAGCAGCCGAAGAGTCCCGGGACAGGGGCCGAACACTGAAGCTTTCTTT. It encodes CTSSRRVPGQGPNTEAFF.

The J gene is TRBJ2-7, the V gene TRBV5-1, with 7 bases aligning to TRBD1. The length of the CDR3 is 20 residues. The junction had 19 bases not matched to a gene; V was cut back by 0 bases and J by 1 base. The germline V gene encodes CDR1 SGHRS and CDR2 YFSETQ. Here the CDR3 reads CASSLGKQGFKGVISYEQYF. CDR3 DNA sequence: TGCGCCAGCAGCTTGGGAAAACAGGGGTTCAAGGGTGTCATATCCTACGAGCAGTACTTC. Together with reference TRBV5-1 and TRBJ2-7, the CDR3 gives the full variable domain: KAGVTQTPRYLIKTRGQQVTLSCSPISGHRSVSWYQQTPGQGLQFLFEYFSETQRNKGNFPGRFSGRQFSNSRSEMNVSTLELGDSALYLCASSLGKQGFKGVISYEQYFGPGTRLTVT.

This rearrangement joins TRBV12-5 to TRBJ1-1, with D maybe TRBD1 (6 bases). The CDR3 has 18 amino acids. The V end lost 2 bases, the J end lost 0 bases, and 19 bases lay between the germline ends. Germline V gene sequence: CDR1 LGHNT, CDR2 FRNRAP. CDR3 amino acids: CASGLPQGPGSLNTEAFF. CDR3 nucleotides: TGTGCTAGTGGTTTGCCCCAGGGGCCAGGGTCCCTGAACACTGAAGCTTTCTTT.

As DNA, the CDR3 is TGCGCCAGCAGCGGCCGAGGCCCAAGGCGGGGGGGTGTCACAGATACGCAGTATTTT. It translates to CASSGRGPRRGGVTDTQYF. The V call is TRBV4-3, the J call TRBJ2-3; 9 nucleotides align to TRBD2. CDR3 length: 19 amino acids. Germline assignment: CDR1 LGHNA and CDR2 YSLEER. V dropped 5 bases and J dropped 2; count of bases not matched to a gene: 17.

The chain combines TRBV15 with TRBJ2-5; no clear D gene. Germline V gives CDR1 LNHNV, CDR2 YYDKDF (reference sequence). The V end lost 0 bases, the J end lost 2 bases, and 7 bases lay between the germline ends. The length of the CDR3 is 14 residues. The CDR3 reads CATSRDTEQETQYF. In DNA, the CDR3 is TGTGCCACCAGCAGAGATACAGAACAAGAGACCCAGTACTTC.